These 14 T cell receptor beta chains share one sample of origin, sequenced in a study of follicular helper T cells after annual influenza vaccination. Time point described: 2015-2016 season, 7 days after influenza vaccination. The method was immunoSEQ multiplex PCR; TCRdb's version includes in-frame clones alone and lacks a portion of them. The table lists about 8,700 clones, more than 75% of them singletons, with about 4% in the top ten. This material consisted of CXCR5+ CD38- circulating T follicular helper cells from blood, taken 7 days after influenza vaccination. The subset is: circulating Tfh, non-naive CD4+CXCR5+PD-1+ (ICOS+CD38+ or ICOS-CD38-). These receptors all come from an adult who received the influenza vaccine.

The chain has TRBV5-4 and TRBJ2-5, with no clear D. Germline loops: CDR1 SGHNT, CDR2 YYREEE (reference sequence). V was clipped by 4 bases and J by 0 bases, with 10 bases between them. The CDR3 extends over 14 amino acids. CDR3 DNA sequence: TGTGCCAGCAGCCCCTACGTGAACCAAGAGACCCAGTACTTC. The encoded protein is CASSPYVNQETQYF.

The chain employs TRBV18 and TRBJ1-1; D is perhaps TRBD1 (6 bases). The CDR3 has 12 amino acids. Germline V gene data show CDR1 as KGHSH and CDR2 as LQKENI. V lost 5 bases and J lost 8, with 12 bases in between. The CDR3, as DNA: TGTGCCAGCTCATCACAGGGTCGCGAAGCTTTCTTT. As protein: CASSSQGREAFF.

The CDR3 nucleotides read TGTGCCAGCAGCGCCCAGGGGGCGCTTAACACTGAAGCTTTCTTT. Its translation is CASSAQGALNTEAFF. The chain recombines TRBV9 with TRBJ1-1; 8 nucleotides align to TRBD1. The CDR3 has 15 amino acids. After removal of 3 bases from V and 2 bases from J, the junction contained 6 bases not matched to a gene. The germline V gene has CDR1 SGDLS and CDR2 YYNGEE.

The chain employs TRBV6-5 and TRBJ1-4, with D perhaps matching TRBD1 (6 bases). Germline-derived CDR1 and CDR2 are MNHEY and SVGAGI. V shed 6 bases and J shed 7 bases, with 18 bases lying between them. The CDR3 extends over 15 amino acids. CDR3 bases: TGTGCCAGCAGATCCGAGTCGGGGGCCCTTGAAAAACTGTTTTTT. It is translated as CASRSESGALEKLFF.

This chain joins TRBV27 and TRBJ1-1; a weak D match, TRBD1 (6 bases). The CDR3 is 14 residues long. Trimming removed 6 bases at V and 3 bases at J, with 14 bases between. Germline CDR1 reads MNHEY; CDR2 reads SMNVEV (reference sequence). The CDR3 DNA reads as TGTGCCAGCAGCCATCGGGGGCCTGACACTGAAGCTTTCTTT. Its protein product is CASSHRGPDTEAFF.

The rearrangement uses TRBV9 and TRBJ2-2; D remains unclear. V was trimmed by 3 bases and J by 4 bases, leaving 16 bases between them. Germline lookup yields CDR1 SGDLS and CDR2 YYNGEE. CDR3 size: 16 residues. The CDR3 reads CASSDLRQGSTGELFF. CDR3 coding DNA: TGTGCCAGCAGCGATTTAAGACAAGGGTCCACCGGGGAGCTGTTTTTT.

This chain's CDR3 is CASSLRGGTEAFF. The CDR3, as DNA: TGTGCCAGCAGCTTAAGGGGGGGAACTGAAGCTTTCTTT. This chain connects TRBV7-8 to TRBJ1-1, with D maybe TRBD1 (6 bases). The CDR3 is made up of 13 amino acids. The germline V gene encodes CDR1 SGHVS and CDR2 FQNEAQ. The V end was cut by 2 bases, the J end by 5 bases, with 9 bases between. The entire variable domain, with the rest obtained from reference TRBV7-8 and TRBJ1-1, is as follows: GAGVSQSPRYKVAKRGQDVALRCDPISGHVSLFWYQQALGQGPEFLTYFQNEAQLDKSGLPSDRFFAERPEGSVSTLKIQRTQQEDSAVYLCASSLRGGTEAFFGQGTRLTVV.

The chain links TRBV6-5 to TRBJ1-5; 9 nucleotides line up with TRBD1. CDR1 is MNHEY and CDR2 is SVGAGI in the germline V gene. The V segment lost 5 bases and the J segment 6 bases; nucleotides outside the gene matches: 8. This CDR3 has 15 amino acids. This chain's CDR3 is CASSPTNRGLQPQHF. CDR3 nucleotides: TGTGCCAGCAGTCCAACCAACAGGGGGCTTCAGCCCCAGCATTTT.

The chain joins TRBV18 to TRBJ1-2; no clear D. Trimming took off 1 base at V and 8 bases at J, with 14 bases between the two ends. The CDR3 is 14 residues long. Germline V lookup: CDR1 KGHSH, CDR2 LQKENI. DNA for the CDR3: TGTGCCAGCTCACCACTCTCGTCAGGAGAAGGCTACACCTTC. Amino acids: CASSPLSSGEGYTF.

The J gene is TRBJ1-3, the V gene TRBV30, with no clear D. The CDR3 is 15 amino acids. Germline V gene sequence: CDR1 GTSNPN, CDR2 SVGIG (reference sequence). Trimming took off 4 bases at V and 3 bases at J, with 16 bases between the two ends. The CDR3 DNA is TGTGCCTGGACCGCCGACGGCCTGCTTGGAAACACCATATATTTT. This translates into CAWTADGLLGNTIYF.

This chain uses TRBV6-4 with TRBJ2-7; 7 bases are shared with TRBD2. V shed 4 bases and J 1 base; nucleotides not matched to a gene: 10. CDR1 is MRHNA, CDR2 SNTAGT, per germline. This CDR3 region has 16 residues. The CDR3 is CASSGGAGRPSYEQYF. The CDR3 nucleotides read TGTGCCAGCAGTGGCGGAGCGGGGCGACCATCCTACGAGCAGTACTTC.

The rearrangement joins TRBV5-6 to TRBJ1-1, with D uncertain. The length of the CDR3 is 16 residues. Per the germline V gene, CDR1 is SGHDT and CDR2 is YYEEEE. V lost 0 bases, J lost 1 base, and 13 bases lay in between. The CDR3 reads CASSLVALNWNTEAFF. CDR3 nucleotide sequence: TGTGCCAGCAGCTTGGTGGCTTTAAATTGGAACACTGAAGCTTTCTTT.

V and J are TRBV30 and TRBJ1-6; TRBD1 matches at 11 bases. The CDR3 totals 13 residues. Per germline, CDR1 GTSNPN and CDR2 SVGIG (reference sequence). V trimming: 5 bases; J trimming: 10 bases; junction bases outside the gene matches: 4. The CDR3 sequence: CAWEDRGLSPLHF. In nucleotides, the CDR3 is TGTGCCTGGGAGGACAGGGGGCTCTCACCCCTCCACTTT.

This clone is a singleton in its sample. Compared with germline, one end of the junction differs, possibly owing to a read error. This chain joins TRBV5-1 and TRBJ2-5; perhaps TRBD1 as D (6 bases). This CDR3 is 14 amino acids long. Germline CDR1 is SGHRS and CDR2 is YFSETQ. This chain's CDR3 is CASSLGTDQGTQYF. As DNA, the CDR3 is TGCGCCAGCAGCTTGGGGACAGATCAAGGGACCCAGTACTTC.